The TCR beta chain described here comes from a study of cytomegalovirus exposure and HLA in healthy donors. Study-wide background: Early released data comprised about 85 million unique TCRs from HLA-typed donors. Ancestry clustering placed about 80% of around 400 genotyped donors in the Caucasian-associated cluster. General study findings and limits: A few CMV-associated chains proved CMV antigen-specific in vitro. A later analysis reported that several of the most significant clusters appeared to be linked to common viral pathogens, among them Epstein-Barr virus.

The study ran its PCR with 60 Vbeta and 13 Jbeta primers. Sequencing used immunoSEQ multiplex PCR; TCRdb keeps in-frame clones, though not all of them. The table includes 150,000 to 200,000 clones, about 76% detected once. Looked up from germline, CDR1 is SGHRS and CDR2 is YFSETQ. CDR3 length: 15 amino acids. V shed 3 bases and J 3 bases; nucleotides not matched to a gene: 8. This clone was counted a few times. Its antigen is undetermined. Sequences were obtained from PBMCs. This receptor was obtained from a female donor in good health and CMV-seronegative. The V gene is TRBV5-1, the J gene TRBJ2-5, with 7 bases matching TRBD1. The CDR3, as DNA: TGCGCCAGCAGCTCGCTAAAGGGACAGAAAGAGACCCAGTACTTC. It yields the protein CASSSLKGQKETQYF. Full variable domain (remainder filled in from reference TRBV5-1 and TRBJ2-5): KAGVTQTPRYLIKTRGQQVTLSCSPISGHRSVSWYQQTPGQGLQFLFEYFSETQRNKGNFPGRFSGRQFSNSRSEMNVSTLELGDSALYLCASSSLKGQKETQYFGPGTRLLVL.